The 18 T cell receptor beta chains below all came from one sample that was sequenced in a study of tumor-infiltrating lymphocytes in localized non-small cell lung cancer. The protocol was immunoSEQ multiplex PCR, while the TCRdb copy is restricted to in-frame clones and leaves out a portion. This sample has 8,500 to 13,000 clones; roughly 60% occur once, and the top ten carry 9% to 9.5%. Sequencing was performed on lung tumor tissue. The receptor source for this set is a human donor with non-small cell lung cancer.

J is TRBJ1-1 and V is TRBV6-5, with 10 bases aligning to TRBD1. V dropped 5 bases and J dropped 3; count of bases not matched to a gene: 6. The germline gives CDR1 MNHEY, CDR2 SVGAGI. The CDR3 loop spans 15 amino acids. The CDR3 reads CASSPWTGGYTEAFF. The CDR3 DNA reads as TGTGCCAGCAGTCCCTGGACAGGGGGATACACTGAAGCTTTCTTT.

The chain recombines TRBV18 with TRBJ2-1, with 8 bases aligning to TRBD1. The CDR3 is made up of 15 amino acids. V shed 5 bases and J 0 bases; nucleotides not matched to a gene: 3. The germline V gene has CDR1 KGHSH and CDR2 LQKENI. The CDR3 sequence is CASSRTGGSYNEQFF. The DNA for the CDR3 is TGTGCCAGCTCAAGAACAGGGGGCTCCTACAATGAGCAGTTCTTC.

This chain connects TRBV18 to TRBJ1-5; D not certain. The CDR3 has 13 amino acids. Germline loops: CDR1 KGHSH, CDR2 LQKENI. V was pared by 3 bases and J by 2 bases, with 5 bases between. CDR3 region: CASSPYGNQPQHF. The CDR3 DNA follows: TGTGCCAGCTCACCGTACGGCAATCAGCCCCAGCATTTT.

J is TRBJ1-1 and V is TRBV7-2, with D unclear. V shed 2 bases and J shed 4 bases, with 17 bases lying between them. Germline V gene lookup returns CDR1 SGHTA and CDR2 FQGNSA. The CDR3 totals 16 residues. Written as DNA, the CDR3 is TGTGCCAGCAGCTTATCTGCGGGAAAAGATAGCACTGAAGCTTTCTTT. Translating gives CASSLSAGKDSTEAFF.

The V gene is TRBV18, the J gene TRBJ2-2, with TRBD2 as a possible D gene (6 bases). The CDR3 sequence is 14 residues long. In germline, CDR1 is KGHSH, CDR2 LQKENI. Trimming pared 4 bases from V and 3 bases from J, leaving 9 bases between. In nucleotides, the CDR3 is TGTGCCAGCTCACGGAGGGGAGACACCGGGGAGCTGTTTTTT. Its protein product is CASSRRGDTGELFF.

The chain is built from TRBV7-9 and TRBJ2-1; D may be TRBD2 (6 bases). The germline V gene encodes CDR1 SEHNR and CDR2 FQNEAQ (reference sequence). Trimming shortened V by 4 bases and J by 10 bases, and 20 bases separated the two germline ends. The CDR3 totals 15 residues. Here the CDR3 reads CASSSPGRGRWEQFF. CDR3 bases: TGTGCCAGCAGCTCCCCCGGACGGGGGAGATGGGAGCAGTTCTTC.

In its sample, this clone was seen a few times. This chain links TRBV4-1 with TRBJ1-5, with D perhaps TRBD1 (5 bases). The germline CDR1 and CDR2 sequences are MGHRA and YSYEKL. V lost 7 bases to trimming and J lost 3 bases, with 13 bases between them. This CDR3 is built from 14 residues. This CDR3 is CASTPGPNNQPQHF. CDR3 coding DNA: TGCGCCAGCACCCCGGGACCGAACAATCAGCCCCAGCATTTT.

The J gene is TRBJ2-4, the V gene TRBV6-4; possibly TRBD1 for D (6 bases). Germline CDR1 MRHNA, CDR2 SNTAGT. The CDR3 runs to 17 residues. The germline V and J ends were trimmed by 3 bases and 0 bases, with 15 bases remaining between them. The CDR3 DNA follows: TGTGCCAGCAGTGAACCGGACAGTCCGCCAGCCAAAAACATTCAGTACTTC. Protein product: CASSEPDSPPAKNIQYF.

The chain links TRBV28 to TRBJ2-3; TRBD1 matches 7 bases. This CDR3 is 15 amino acids long. V shed 5 bases and J 0 bases; nucleotides not matched to a gene: 5. Germline CDR1 and CDR2: MDHEN and SYDVKM. The CDR3 reads CASSTGQLSTDTQYF. The CDR3 region has the DNA TGTGCCAGCAGTACGGGACAGTTGAGCACAGATACGCAGTATTTT.

The gene calls are TRBV28 and TRBJ2-7; a possible D gene is TRBD1 (6 bases). Germline CDR1 MDHEN, CDR2 SYDVKM. Trimming left V 5 bases short and J 6 bases short, with 17 bases between. This CDR3 comprises 14 residues. CDR3 protein: CASSPFQGLSEQYF. CDR3 nucleotide sequence: TGTGCCAGCAGTCCCTTCCAGGGGCTTAGCGAGCAGTACTTC. The whole variable domain, remainder taken from reference TRBV28 and TRBJ2-7, is DVKVTQSSRYLVKRTGEKVFLECVQDMDHENMFWYRQDPGLGLRLIYFSYDVKMKEKGDIPEGYSVSREKKERFSLILESASTNQTSMYLCASSPFQGLSEQYFGPGTRLTVT.

By sample fraction, this clone is medium-sized. The chain has TRBV7-9 and TRBJ1-2; TRBD1 matches 10 bases. The germline gives CDR1 SEHNR, CDR2 FQNEAQ (reference sequence). CDR3 length equals 15 residues. V shed 5 bases, J shed 8 bases, and the junction held 11 bases outside the gene matches. CDR3: CASSPSDRGLDGYTF. In DNA form, the CDR3 reads TGTGCCAGCAGCCCAAGTGACAGGGGGCTCGACGGCTACACCTTC. Based on the CDR3 plus reference TRBV7-9 and TRBJ1-2, the full variable domain is DTGVSQNPRHKITKRGQNVTFRCDPISEHNRLYWYRQTLGQGPEFLTYFQNEAQLEKSRLLSDRFSAERPKGSFSTLEIQRTEQGDSAMYLCASSPSDRGLDGYTFGSGTRLTVV.

The J gene is TRBJ2-3, the V gene TRBV11-2; 8 nucleotides align to TRBD1. The CDR3 contains 13 residues. J was trimmed by 8 bases and V by 5 bases; bases with no gene match: 6. Germline V lookup: CDR1 SGHAT, CDR2 FQNNGV. CDR3 residues: CASSLGQGGTQYF. The CDR3 DNA follows: TGTGCCAGCAGCCTCGGACAGGGAGGTACGCAGTATTTT.

By its share, this clone is large. DNA of the CDR3: TGTGCCAGCAACGACAACTATGGCTACACCTTC. This sequence encodes CASNDNYGYTF. V is TRBV2 and J is TRBJ1-2; D call uncertain. This CDR3 is 11 amino acids long. Germline assignment: CDR1 SNHLY and CDR2 FYNNEI. V lost 7 bases and J lost 2, with 5 bases in between.

V gene TRBV11-2 combines with J gene TRBJ2-3; TRBD2 matches at 11 bases. Germline V gene lookup returns CDR1 SGHAT and CDR2 FQNNGV. V gave up 1 base and J gave up 5 bases; unmatched junction bases: 11. This CDR3 has 18 amino acids. The CDR3 DNA reads as TGTGCCAGCAGCTTAGTTCTTGTAGCGGGGGGGCTTCTAGATACGCAGTATTTT. Translated, it gives CASSLVLVAGGLLDTQYF.

CDR3 DNA: TGTGCCAGCTCACCAAATACCGCGAGCTCTGGAAACACCATATATTTT. Its protein product is CASSPNTASSGNTIYF. The gene calls are TRBV18 and TRBJ1-3, with D unresolved. The CDR3 runs 16 residues. Germline V gives CDR1 KGHSH, CDR2 LQKENI. V lost 2 bases and J 0 bases, leaving 11 bases between the germline ends.

This chain links TRBV5-4 with TRBJ2-3, with 8 nucleotides matching TRBD2. This CDR3 comprises 15 residues. Germline values: CDR1 SGHNT, CDR2 YYREEE (reference sequence). V was pared by 2 bases and J by 0 bases, with 2 bases of the junction left unmatched. CDR3 DNA: TGTGCCAGCAGCTTAACTAGCGGAAGCACAGATACGCAGTATTTT. The encoded protein is CASSLTSGSTDTQYF.

This clone was seen a handful of times. This chain connects TRBV5-1 to TRBJ2-1, with 13 bases aligning to TRBD2. Per germline, CDR1 SGHRS and CDR2 YFSETQ. The J segment lost 8 bases and the V segment lost 4 bases, leaving 12 bases of the junction unmatched. CDR3 length: 17 residues. The DNA of the CDR3 is TGCGCCAGCAGCCCGCGACTAGCGGGAGGTCTCTCGGATGAGCAGTTCTTC. Its translation: CASSPRLAGGLSDEQFF.

CDR3 sequence (DNA): TGCAGCGTTGTGAGCGGCGGGAACACTGAAGCTTTCTTT. Protein: CSVVSGGNTEAFF. The rearrangement uses TRBV29-1 and TRBJ1-1; unclear D gene. The ends were cut back, 4 bases at V and 1 base at J, with 10 bases in the middle. This CDR3 has 13 amino acids. The germline gives CDR1 SQVTM, CDR2 ANQGSEA.